A single sample is the source of the 9 T cell receptor beta chains below, sequenced in a study of blood T cell repertoires in COVID-19. Assay: immunoSEQ multiplex PCR; the TCRdb copy retains only in-frame clones and omits some. The sample yields over 45,000 clones, roughly 85% seen once. The sequenced sample consisted of peripheral blood. Receptor source: a human donor in a cohort sampled during active COVID-19.

The genes are TRBV19 and TRBJ2-7; TRBD1 is a possible D gene (6 bases). CDR1 and CDR2 from the germline V gene are LNHDA and SQIVND (reference sequence). The CDR3 is 16 residues long. Trimming shortened V by 3 bases and J by 0 bases, and 15 bases separated the two germline ends. CDR3 loop: CASSIAGQSASYEQYF. For the CDR3, the DNA is TGTGCCAGTAGTATCGCCGGACAGAGTGCCTCCTACGAGCAGTACTTC.

The gene calls are TRBV18 and TRBJ2-6; the D is unclear. There are 18 residues in the CDR3. Trimming took off 1 base at V and 0 bases at J, with 13 bases between the two ends. Germline loops: CDR1 KGHSH, CDR2 LQKENI. The CDR3 coding sequence is TGTGCCAGCTCACCACTTAAGCTTTCCTACTCTGGGGCCAACGTCCTGACTTTC. This encodes CASSPLKLSYSGANVLTF.

The sample holds a few counts of this clone. The chain recombines TRBV27 with TRBJ2-1; 12 bases agree with TRBD2. Germline V gene sequence: CDR1 MNHEY, CDR2 SMNVEV (reference sequence). The CDR3 length is 18 residues. The V gene end was trimmed by 6 bases and the J gene end by 4 bases; junction bases not matched to a gene: 13. The CDR3 DNA follows: TGTGCCAGCAGCTCAAAAGGACTAGCGGGAAACTTGTACAATGAGCAGTTCTTC. Protein product: CASSSKGLAGNLYNEQFF.

The genes are TRBV5-5 and TRBJ2-7; the D is unclear. V was clipped by 0 bases and J by 3 bases, with 7 bases between them. This CDR3 has 13 amino acids. Germline V gene lookup returns CDR1 SGHKS and CDR2 YYEKEE (reference sequence). The CDR3 sequence is CASSLEADYEQYF. The CDR3 bases are TGTGCCAGCAGCTTGGAAGCCGACTACGAGCAGTACTTC.

The rearrangement joins TRBV5-8 to TRBJ2-7; no reliable D call. The V gene's germline CDR1 is SGHTS and CDR2 YDEGEE. This CDR3 comprises 14 residues. The ends were cut back, 5 bases at V and 0 bases at J, with 12 bases in the middle. CDR3 residues: CASRRSASSYEQYF. The CDR3 DNA follows: TGTGCCAGCAGGAGGTCAGCGAGCTCCTACGAGCAGTACTTC.

This rearrangement joins TRBV5-1 to TRBJ1-1, with D possibly being TRBD1 (6 bases). This CDR3 region has 13 residues. Trimming cost V 4 bases and J 1 base, with 8 bases left between them. Germline CDR1 is SGHRS and CDR2 is YFSETQ. CDR3 DNA: TGCGCCAGCAGCCTGACAGGGAACACTGAAGCTTTCTTT. Translated, it gives CASSLTGNTEAFF.

The genes are TRBV19 and TRBJ1-2; D perhaps matches TRBD1 (6 bases). The CDR3 has 19 residues. Trimming left V 4 bases short and J 8 bases short, with 32 bases between. Germline-derived CDR1 and CDR2 are LNHDA and SQIVND (reference sequence). The CDR3 DNA reads as TGTGCCAGTAGTAACAACGTATACAGGGACCGTGCCGCCTTAGGGGGCTACACCTTC. Its translation: CASSNNVYRDRAALGGYTF.

The chain is built from TRBV2 and TRBJ2-5, with 11 bases lining up with TRBD1. The CDR3 is made up of 16 amino acids. Germline trimming cut 3 bases from V and 5 bases from J; bases unmatched to any gene: 8. Per germline, CDR1 SNHLY and CDR2 FYNNEI. CDR3 residues: CASSDSGTGGWETQYF. For the CDR3, the DNA is TGTGCCAGCAGTGATTCTGGGACAGGGGGTTGGGAGACCCAGTACTTC.

This clone was detected only a few times. The genes are TRBV11-1 and TRBJ2-1; tentatively, D is TRBD2 (6 bases). The CDR3 covers 14 residues. V lost 5 bases and J 6 bases, leaving 14 bases between the germline ends. Germline lookup yields CDR1 SGHAT and CDR2 FQDESV (reference sequence). The CDR3 nucleotides read TGTGCCAGCAGCCGTACGGGACTTACCAATGAGCAGTTCTTC. Protein sequence: CASSRTGLTNEQFF.